The present TCR beta chain was sequenced within a study of CD8+ T cells in alopecia areata. This clone came up a few times. Its antigen is undetermined. Sample treatment: oral pan-JAK inhibitor, 5-10 mg twice daily. Obtained from alopecia areata patients were lesional scalp punch biopsies along with peripheral blood. PBMCs yielded sorted CD4+ and CD8+ T cells. Study-level findings and limits: It was observed that many expanded lesional clones persisted in scalp and blood during tofacitinib.

Extracted RNA was reverse transcribed, and the resulting cDNA served as sequencing template. The data were produced by immunoSEQ multiplex PCR, yet TCRdb's version contains in-frame clones alone and is incomplete. The table lists fewer than 250,000 clones, just under 65% of them singletons. V trimming: 5 bases; J trimming: 8 bases; junction bases outside the gene matches: 13. CDR1 and CDR2 (germline): MGHDK, SYGVNS. This CDR3 has 16 amino acids. The chain uses TRBV25-1 and TRBJ1-2, with 11 positions matching TRBD1. The receptor comes from a human donor with alopecia areata. Sample: CD4+ T cells sorted from blood, taken between weeks 49 and 50, from a patient treated with tofacitinib. CDR3 amino acids: CASSRGSGQGAAGYTF. The DNA of the CDR3 is TGTGCCAGCAGTAGAGGGTCTGGACAGGGGGCAGCGGGCTACACCTTC.